Below, 30 T cell receptor beta chains from the same sample are listed, as sequenced in a study of T cells expressing NK-cell markers. TCRdb re-called the 5' RACE reads and shows each CDR3 protein once, DNA omitted. The sample totals a few hundred thousand distinct CDR3 sequences. Sequenced sample: blood T cells: a sorted CD56 or NKG2C T cell subset, CD4+ or CD8+ T cells, or bulk PBMC T cells (not recorded which). The origin of the receptors is a man aged 18-75 years in good health.

This CDR3 is CASSFNPGYEQYF. The genes are TRBV28 and TRBJ2-7; TCRdb lists TRBD1, though no DNA is available to test this call. From germline, CDR1 is MDHEN and CDR2 SYDVKM. This CDR3 region has 13 residues. Full variable domain (remainder filled in from reference TRBV28 and TRBJ2-7): DVKVTQSSRYLVKRTGEKVFLECVQDMDHENMFWYRQDPGLGLRLIYFSYDVKMKEKGDIPEGYSVSREKKERFSLILESASTNQTSMYLCASSFNPGYEQYFGPGTRLTVT.

The chain links TRBV18 to TRBJ1-6; the TCRdb call, TRBD1, lacks DNA for checking. The CDR3 runs to 15 residues. In germline, CDR1 is KGHSH, CDR2 LQKENI. CDR3 sequence: CASSPLDRSGSPLHF. Full variable domain (outside the CDR3, taken from reference TRBV18 and TRBJ1-6): NAGVMQNPRHLVRRRGQEARLRCSPMKGHSHVYWYRQLPEEGLKFMVYLQKENIIDESGMPKERFSAEFPKEGPSILRIQQVVRGDSAAYFCASSPLDRSGSPLHFGNGTRLTVT.

This rearrangement joins TRBV25-1 to TRBJ2-7. The CDR3 covers 15 residues. Germline V gene lookup returns CDR1 MGHDK and CDR2 SYGVNS. This CDR3 is CASSEFNGVGYEQYF.

V and J are TRBV20-1 and TRBJ1-2; TCRdb's D call of TRBD1 is untestable without DNA. CDR1 is DFQATT, CDR2 SNEGSKA, per germline (reference sequence). The CDR3 has 11 amino acids. CDR3: CSAPSGNGYTF.

V gene TRBV2 combines with J gene TRBJ1-3; without DNA, the TCRdb call of TRBD1 cannot be checked. This CDR3 comprises 14 residues. Germline V CDR1 and CDR2: SNHLY, FYNNEI. CDR3 loop: CASSRQSAGNTIYF.

J is TRBJ1-2 and V is TRBV6-4. The CDR3 contains 13 residues. Germline V CDR1 and CDR2: MRHNA, SNTAGT. This chain's CDR3 is CASSDSIGYGYTF.

The chain uses TRBV20-1 and TRBJ2-3; without DNA, the TCRdb call of TRBD2 cannot be checked. The CDR3 consists of 15 residues. The germline gives CDR1 DFQATT, CDR2 SNEGSKA (reference sequence). The chain's CDR3 is CSASGLAQRPDTQYF.

The genes are TRBV23-1 and TRBJ2-3; the D call of TRBD1 rests on TCRdb alone, since no DNA is present to check it. TRBV23-1 is identified as an open reading frame with a role that is uncertain. The CDR3 extends over 16 amino acids. This CDR3 reads CASSQCPGGSTDTQYF.

The chain employs TRBV6-1 and TRBJ1-6; TCRdb's D call, TRBD1, is unchecked because there is no DNA. Germline lookup yields CDR1 MNHNS and CDR2 SASEGT. The CDR3 consists of 14 residues. The chain's CDR3 is CASRGTPSSSPLHF.

The CDR3 is CSARGPTRGTGETQYF. The chain has TRBV20-1 and TRBJ2-5; TCRdb's D call, TRBD1, is unchecked because there is no DNA. CDR1 and CDR2 (germline): DFQATT, SNEGSKA (reference sequence). This CDR3 comprises 16 residues.

The V gene is TRBV29-1, the J gene TRBJ1-1; TCRdb names TRBD1, which stays unverified in the absence of DNA. The CDR3 has 15 amino acids. CDR1 SQVTM and CDR2 ANQGSEA come from the germline V gene. Here the CDR3 reads CSVDGQGGLDTEAFF.

The chain employs TRBV9 and TRBJ2-3; absent DNA, TCRdb's TRBD2 call cannot be checked. The CDR3 extends over 18 amino acids. CDR1 SGDLS and CDR2 YYNGEE come from the germline V gene. The CDR3 sequence: CASSVGLAGGPSTDTQYF.

J is TRBJ2-1 and V is TRBV20-1; there is no DNA to check the TCRdb D call of TRBD2. CDR3 length: 18 residues. Germline V gene sequence: CDR1 DFQATT, CDR2 SNEGSKA (reference sequence). CDR3 sequence: CSAPPSGGAIPRYNEQFF.

This chain connects TRBV5-5 to TRBJ2-1; TCRdb selects TRBD1, and the lack of DNA leaves this call unchecked. The CDR3 runs 14 residues. Germline V gene sequence: CDR1 SGHKS, CDR2 YYEKEE (reference sequence). The CDR3 is CASSFVEDRNEQFF. Using reference TRBV5-5 and TRBJ2-1 for the parts outside the CDR3, the full variable domain is DAGVTQSPTHLIKTRGQQVTLRCSPISGHKSVSWYQQVLGQGPQFIFQYYEKEERGRGNFPDRFSARQFPNYSSELNVNALLLGDSALYLCASSFVEDRNEQFFGPGTRLTVL.

This chain connects TRBV7-3 to TRBJ1-1. The CDR3 has 16 residues. CDR1 and CDR2 (germline): SGHTA, FQGTGA. The CDR3 spells CASSLKGGTKGTEAFF.

The chain joins TRBV2 to TRBJ2-5; the D call from TCRdb, TRBD2, cannot be confirmed without DNA. CDR3 length: 15 amino acids. Germline V gene sequence: CDR1 SNHLY, CDR2 FYNNEI. The chain's CDR3 is CASSPGASGGETQYF.

The V and J genes are TRBV27 and TRBJ2-5; lacking DNA, the TRBD1 call made by TCRdb goes unchecked. This CDR3 is built from 14 residues. Looked up from germline, CDR1 is MNHEY and CDR2 is SMNVEV (reference sequence). The CDR3 is CASSLRGFGETQYF.

V and J are TRBV12-3 or TRBV12-4 and TRBJ2-7. This CDR3 spans 11 amino acids. CDR3 residues: CASSLGYEQYF.

This chain links TRBV19 with TRBJ1-2. CDR1 is LNHDA and CDR2 is SQIVND in the germline V gene (reference sequence). The CDR3 runs to 14 residues. CDR3 sequence reads: CASSIAGASSGYTF.

The chain links TRBV7-8 to TRBJ2-5. Germline CDR1 and CDR2: SGHVS and FQNEAQ. CDR3 length: 17 amino acids. The CDR3 sequence: CASSLGVGWEVPETQYF.

The rearrangement uses TRBV10-3 and TRBJ2-1; TCRdb gives TRBD1 as the D gene, but with no DNA this cannot be confirmed. The germline gives CDR1 ENHRY, CDR2 SYGVKD. CDR3 length: 15 residues. The CDR3 protein is CAISSDQGAYNEQFF.

CDR3 amino acids: CASSLGGQGTNEKLFF. The rearrangement uses TRBV7-8 and TRBJ1-4; TCRdb lists TRBD1, though no DNA is available to test this call. The CDR3 covers 16 residues. Germline-derived CDR1 and CDR2 are SGHVS and FQNEAQ.

The chain joins TRBV6-4 to TRBJ1-1; the D gene TCRdb calls, TRBD1, cannot be checked with no DNA. The germline CDR1 and CDR2 sequences are MRHNA and SNTAGT. CDR3 length: 15 residues. This chain's CDR3 is CASSDSIGGNTEAFF.

This chain uses TRBV7-2 with TRBJ2-3; as DNA is missing, the TRBD1 call by TCRdb cannot be tested. Germline CDR1 is SGHTA and CDR2 is FQGNSA. The CDR3 runs to 15 residues. The CDR3 protein is CASSLQGSITDTQYF.

The chain couples TRBV18 to TRBJ2-7. CDR3 length: 14 amino acids. The V gene's germline CDR1 is KGHSH and CDR2 LQKENI. The CDR3: CASSPFGYSYEQYF.

The gene calls are TRBV6-1 and TRBJ2-1; TCRdb gives TRBD2 as the D gene, but with no DNA this cannot be confirmed. The CDR3 is 15 residues long. Per the germline V gene, CDR1 is MNHNS and CDR2 is SASEGT. CDR3 protein: CASSARAGGYNEQFF.

The chain combines TRBV2 with TRBJ2-1; TCRdb outputs TRBD2, but without DNA this stays unchecked. The CDR3 spans 17 residues. Germline CDR1 is SNHLY and CDR2 is FYNNEI. The CDR3 here is CASSVMSGLAVLNEQFF.

This chain uses TRBV7-6 with TRBJ1-6. Germline CDR1 and CDR2: SGHVS and FNYEAQ. This CDR3 is built from 15 residues. The CDR3 reads CASSPDLNYNSPLHF. Variable domain in full (rest from reference TRBV7-6 and TRBJ1-6): GAGVSQSPRYKVTKRGQDVALRCDPISGHVSLYWYRQALGQGPEFLTYFNYEAQQDKSGLPNDRFSAERPEGSISTLTIQRTEQRDSAMYRCASSPDLNYNSPLHFGNGTRLTVT.

The rearrangement uses TRBV7-2 and TRBJ2-1. CDR1 is SGHTA and CDR2 is FQGNSA in the germline V gene. The CDR3 contains 15 residues. Here the CDR3 reads CASSFAPLSYNEQFF.

The chain recombines TRBV7-9 with TRBJ2-5; TCRdb outputs TRBD1, but without DNA this stays unchecked. CDR1 and CDR2 (germline): SEHNR, FQNEAQ (reference sequence). The CDR3 has 17 residues. CDR3 amino acids: CASSLGRQGAFLETQYF.